This TCR beta chain originates from a study of T cells in Graves' hyperthyroidism and ophthalmopathy. General observations from the study: Ophthalmopathy onset followed model prediction by a median roughly six months.

Absence of ophthalmopathy progression within 18 months defined stable Graves' hyperthyroidism. The patients, who ranged from 18 to 65 in age, presented with newly diagnosed hyperthyroidism lasting under 2 months. Extraction of PBMCs used roughly 9.6 ml of fresh peripheral blood. At least ten counts were recorded for this clonotype. The antigen is not known. The source material, RNA transcripts, was used to amplify TCR beta CDR3 regions. HTBI primers were the set used in a first-round RT-PCR of the TCR CDR3. TCRdb ran MiXCR on the multiplex PCR reads and lists one entry per CDR3 protein. The table records fewer than 900,000 distinct CDR3 sequences, less than 20% of them present only once. The TCR comes from a young man with Graves' hyperthyroidism. The sequencing input was blood.

CDR3 sequence (DNA): TGTGCCAGCAGTTCAATAGATAGCAATCAGCCCCAGCATTTT. Amino acid sequence: CASSSIDSNQPQHF. The chain recombines TRBV12-3 or TRBV12-4 with TRBJ1-5, with D unclear. Trimming stripped 4 bases from V and 0 bases from J, with 7 bases between. This CDR3 spans 14 amino acids.